This T cell receptor beta chain was recorded in a study of blood T cells in healthy people across ages. General observations from the study: Researchers report that TCR beta diversity correlated strongly with naive T cell percentage.

Using a J-beta primer mix together with a sample-barcoded 5' primer, a second PCR was run for about 7 to 12 cycles. TCRdb processed the 5' RACE reads anew with MiXCR; each CDR3 protein has one entry. Of about 800,000 distinct CDR3 sequences in the sample, 20% to 30% are singletons; the top ten hold roughly 3.8%. The V end lost 6 bases, the J end lost 0 bases, and 9 bases lay between the germline ends. This CDR3 region has 13 residues. The germline V gene encodes CDR1 SQVTM and CDR2 ANQGSEA. About this clonotype: As yet, its antigen is unknown.

These same data were also listed under a study on T cells of mothers and their children.

What was sequenced was blood. This chain uses TRBV29-1 with TRBJ2-4; D perhaps matches TRBD1 (6 bases). This clonotype was sampled from a boy aged 5 to 17 in good health. CDR3 protein: CSVQGLAKNIQYF. The CDR3 bases are TGCAGCGTGCAGGGGCTAGCCAAAAACATTCAGTACTTC. Filled out from reference TRBV29-1 and TRBJ2-4, the complete variable domain reads SAVISQKPSRDICQRGTSLTIQCQVDSQVTMMFWYRQQPGQSLTLIATANQGSEATYESGFVIDKFPISRPNLTFSTLTVSNMSPEDSSIYLCSVQGLAKNIQYFGAGTRLSVL.